The T cell receptor beta chain described here comes from a study of beta chain features in type 1 diabetes. Study summary: Some 110 million sorted cells were examined across all samples.

Comments on this clone: The antigen remains undetermined.

Based on CD45RO/CCR7/CD25/CD127/CD95/CD27, CD4+ regulatory, stem cell-like memory, naive and central memory cells were sorted. CDR1 and CDR2 from the germline V gene are SQVTM and ANQGSEA. This CDR3 has 13 residues. V gave up 4 bases and J gave up 4 bases, with 14 bases separating them. Study findings and constraints: Moderate but significant shortening of TCRB CDR3s was recorded in all four CD4+ subsets from Type 1 diabetes patients.

The sequenced template was cDNA made from the entire isolated RNA. Profiled with immunoSEQ multiplex PCR; TCRdb holds only in-frame clones, not every one. The sample records 280,000 or so clones, 14% to 15% being singletons. This sequence was found in a man aged 18 to 35 with type 1 diabetes. The J gene is TRBJ2-7, the V gene TRBV29-1; D may be TRBD2 (6 bases). Sequencing was done on a sample of naive CD4+ T cells from blood. This CDR3 reads CSVVGGLGYEQYF. DNA for the CDR3: TGCAGCGTTGTTGGGGGGTTGGGATACGAGCAGTACTTC.